A single sample gave rise to the 22 T cell receptor beta chains below, sequenced in a study of T cell responses to AZD1222 COVID-19 vaccine (dated by TCRdb to 2020 to 2023). Libraries were built with the immunoSEQ multiplex PCR assay. TCRdb took this table from immuneACCESS and kept in-frame rearrangements with V and J called. Such tables lack part of the clones; where checked against another copy, unresolved V genes explain under half of the gap, and the rest is unexplained. This sample is represented by 90,000 to 150,000 clones; around 90% of them were singletons. The ten largest clonotypes hold approximately 2.6% of the sample. Explained via the paper, the time point label denotes: about 28 days (+/-7) after the second vaccine dose. This specimen was peripheral blood, taken 28 days after the second AZD1222 dose. Receptor source: an adult who received the AZD1222 COVID-19 vaccine.

The chain recombines TRBV24-1 with TRBJ2-1, with 8 bases lining up with TRBD2. V was pared by 4 bases and J by 3 bases, with 7 bases of the junction left unmatched. The CDR3 is 16 residues long. Germline V gene sequence: CDR1 KGHDR, CDR2 SFDVKD. The CDR3 here is CATSETRRGDYNEQFF. CDR3 in DNA: TGTGCCACCAGTGAGACTAGGCGGGGGGACTACAATGAGCAGTTCTTC.

This chain joins TRBV6-2 or TRBV6-3 and TRBJ2-2; TRBD1 is a possible D gene (6 bases). Germline lookup yields CDR1 MNHEY and CDR2 SVGEGT. The V end lost 2 bases, the J end lost 0 bases, and 13 bases lay between the germline ends. The CDR3 spans 17 residues. The CDR3 nucleotides are TGTGCCAGCAGTTACCCCCAGGGGAAGACGAACACCGGGGAGCTGTTTTTT. It is translated as CASSYPQGKTNTGELFF.

The chain carries TRBV6-2 or TRBV6-3 and TRBJ1-5; D call uncertain. Between the trimmed V and J ends, which lost 5 bases and 1 base, there was a span of 9 bases. The CDR3 extends over 14 amino acids. Germline V gene data show CDR1 as MNHEY and CDR2 as SVGEGT. This chain's CDR3 is CASSQTGSNQPQHF. The CDR3 DNA sequence: TGTGCCAGCAGTCAGACTGGAAGCAATCAGCCCCAGCATTTT.

V and J are TRBV29-1 and TRBJ2-5; weak D call: TRBD2 (7 bases). The CDR3 sequence is 14 residues long. Between the trimmed V and J ends, which lost 2 bases and 5 bases, there was a span of 15 bases. Germline CDR1 reads SQVTM; CDR2 reads ANQGSEA. The CDR3 sequence: CSVERWGGPETQYF. DNA for the CDR3: TGCAGCGTTGAACGGTGGGGGGGCCCGGAGACCCAGTACTTC.

This chain joins TRBV2 and TRBJ2-7; D unclear. V was pared by 8 bases and J by 2 bases, with 16 bases between. The CDR3 contains 14 residues. Per germline, CDR1 SNHLY and CDR2 FYNNEI. DNA of the CDR3: TGTGCCAGCCGAGCCTCGAACAGAGCCTACGAGCAGTACTTC. Protein product: CASRASNRAYEQYF.

The rearrangement links TRBV7-8 to TRBJ2-2; tentatively, D is TRBD1 (6 bases). The germline V gene encodes CDR1 SGHVS and CDR2 FQNEAQ. V lost 5 bases to trimming and J lost 1 base, with 11 bases between them. The CDR3 extends over 15 amino acids. Written as DNA, the CDR3 is TGTGCCAGCAGCCCACCGACAGGGAACACCGGGGAGCTGTTTTTT. This sequence encodes CASSPPTGNTGELFF.

The chain joins TRBV2 to TRBJ2-7, with D perhaps TRBD1 (6 bases). CDR1 SNHLY and CDR2 FYNNEI come from the germline V gene. Trimming left V 6 bases short and J 3 bases short, with 18 bases between. The CDR3 totals 15 residues. CDR3 protein: CASSLLRTANYEQYF. The CDR3 nucleotides are TGTGCCAGCAGCCTACTTCGGACAGCCAACTACGAGCAGTACTTC.

This clone has more than one count but fewer than ten. CDR3 protein: CSVEDQGVQGEAFF. The CDR3 coding sequence is TGCAGCGTTGAAGATCAAGGAGTTCAGGGTGAAGCTTTCTTT. This chain joins TRBV29-1 and TRBJ1-1; maybe TRBD1 (5 bases). The germline gives CDR1 SQVTM, CDR2 ANQGSEA. The CDR3 runs to 14 residues. Trimming took off 0 bases at V and 7 bases at J, with 15 bases between the two ends.

The chain is built from TRBV5-4 and TRBJ1-6; D perhaps matches TRBD1 (5 bases). The CDR3 sequence is 17 residues long. CDR1 SGHNT and CDR2 YYREEE come from the germline V gene (reference sequence). The germline V and J ends were trimmed by 4 bases and 4 bases, with 18 bases remaining between them. The CDR3 sequence is CASSPTGGGRYNSPLHF. The CDR3, as DNA: TGTGCCAGCAGCCCCACCGGGGGGGGGAGATATAATTCACCCCTCCACTTT.

A single count supports this clone. The V call is TRBV7-2, the J call TRBJ1-6, with D possibly TRBD1 on 5 matching bases. The germline gives CDR1 SGHTA, CDR2 FQGNSA. V was pared by 5 bases and J by 0 bases, with 8 bases between. The CDR3 sequence is 15 residues long. The CDR3 DNA reads TGTGCCAGCAGCGCAGGGAGCTCCTATAATTCACCCCTCCACTTT. This encodes CASSAGSSYNSPLHF.

The CDR3: CASSVTYEQYF. Here the CDR3 DNA reads TGCGCCAGCAGTGTAACCTACGAGCAGTACTTC. The chain combines TRBV10-2 with TRBJ2-7; D not certain. Per the germline V gene, CDR1 is WSHSY and CDR2 is SAAADI. The CDR3 length is 11 residues. V dropped 4 bases and J dropped 2 bases, with 3 bases sitting between them.

This clone was detected a few times. The V and J genes are TRBV15 and TRBJ2-7; D not resolved. V lost 0 bases to trimming and J lost 2 bases, with 11 bases between them. The CDR3 has 15 residues. Per the germline V gene, CDR1 is LNHNV and CDR2 is YYDKDF (reference sequence). The CDR3 sequence is CATSRDPRQPYEQYF. The CDR3 coding sequence is TGTGCCACCAGCAGAGATCCAAGGCAGCCCTACGAGCAGTACTTC.

The CDR3 sequence: CATSRPLAANTEAFF. The CDR3 nucleotides read TGTGCCACCAGCAGACCACTTGCAGCGAACACTGAAGCTTTCTTT. This chain uses TRBV15 with TRBJ1-1; no firm D call. The CDR3 is 15 amino acids. Germline V gives CDR1 LNHNV, CDR2 YYDKDF (reference sequence). The V end lost 2 bases, the J end lost 1 base, and 11 bases lay between the germline ends.

The chain employs TRBV19 and TRBJ1-1; 10 bases are a match to TRBD1. From germline, CDR1 is LNHDA and CDR2 SQIVND (reference sequence). This CDR3 has 14 residues. Trimming removed 4 bases from V and 7 bases from J; junction bases left unmatched: 6. The chain's CDR3 is CASSKDRGRGEAFF. As DNA, the CDR3 is TGTGCCAGTAGTAAAGACAGGGGGCGGGGTGAAGCTTTCTTT.

The chain joins TRBV21-1 to TRBJ2-7; TRBD2, as called in the table, went unchecked against the DNA. TRBV21-1 is a pseudogene. The CDR3 totals 14 residues. CDR3: CARPLAGETYEQYF. The CDR3 nucleotides are TGTGCCAGACCATTAGCGGGGGAGACCTACGAGCAGTACTTC.

This clone was picked up a small number of times. V is TRBV6-4 and J is TRBJ2-2; D is perhaps TRBD1 (6 bases). CDR1 MRHNA and CDR2 SNTAGT come from the germline V gene. The CDR3 length is 14 residues. Trimming took off 8 bases at V and 2 bases at J, with 12 bases between the two ends. CDR3 residues: CASRWDTNTGELFF. The CDR3 DNA follows: TGTGCCAGCCGGTGGGACACCAACACCGGGGAGCTGTTTTTT.

The chain combines TRBV9 with TRBJ2-4; 16 bases align to TRBD2. V trimming: 2 bases; J trimming: 5 bases; junction bases outside the gene matches: 4. Per the germline V gene, CDR1 is SGDLS and CDR2 is YYNGEE. The CDR3 is 17 amino acids. CDR3 loop: CASSVGLAGGPQNIQYF. The CDR3 nucleotides are TGTGCCAGCAGCGTGGGACTAGCGGGGGGGCCCCAAAACATTCAGTACTTC.

This chain links TRBV11-2 with TRBJ2-1; 9 bases are a match to TRBD1. Trimming at V came to 5 bases and at J to 2 bases, leaving 7 bases not matched to a gene. Germline CDR1 reads SGHAT; CDR2 reads FQNNGV. The CDR3 totals 16 residues. CDR3 sequence (DNA): TGTGCCAGCAGCACCCGACAGGGGGTGGCCTACAATGAGCAGTTCTTC. Protein product: CASSTRQGVAYNEQFF.

The chain has TRBV5-4 and TRBJ1-1, with 7 bases matching TRBD1. This CDR3 is built from 15 residues. Germline values: CDR1 SGHNT, CDR2 YYREEE (reference sequence). V was pared by 4 bases and J by 4 bases, with 10 bases of the junction left unmatched. CDR3: CASSKPGQLGTEAFF. DNA for the CDR3: TGTGCCAGCAGCAAACCGGGACAGCTGGGCACTGAAGCTTTCTTT.

This chain connects TRBV5-8 to TRBJ2-7; D unresolved. The CDR3 consists of 11 residues. Germline assignment: CDR1 SGHTS and CDR2 YDEGEE. V was trimmed by 5 bases and J by 1 base, leaving 4 bases between them. The CDR3 spells CASSPSYEQYF. The CDR3 DNA reads as TGTGCCAGCAGTCCTTCCTACGAGCAGTACTTC. The full variable domain, rest sourced from reference TRBV5-8 and TRBJ2-7, is EAGVTQSPTHLIKTRGQQATLRCSPISGHTSVYWYQQALGLGLQFLLWYDEGEERNRGNFPPRFSGRQFPNYSSELNVNALELEDSALYLCASSPSYEQYFGPGTRLTVT.

The chain recombines TRBV6-5 with TRBJ1-2; TRBD1 aligns across 8 bases. Losses at the gene ends were 6 bases for V and 5 bases for J; bases not matched to a gene: 5. Looked up from germline, CDR1 is MNHEY and CDR2 is SVGAGI. The CDR3 runs 13 residues. CDR3 nucleotide sequence: TGTGCCAGCAGGCGACAGGGGTGGTATGGCTACACCTTC. This gives the protein CASRRQGWYGYTF.

The V and J genes are TRBV11-2 and TRBJ2-5; D is possibly TRBD2 (6 bases). The V gene lost 0 bases and the J gene lost 8 bases, with 16 bases spanning the gap. This CDR3 spans 15 amino acids. Germline CDR1 is SGHAT and CDR2 is FQNNGV. CDR3 amino acids: CASSLEGTVGFTQYF. CDR3 in DNA: TGTGCCAGCAGCTTAGAGGGGACTGTCGGATTTACCCAGTACTTC.